This T cell receptor beta chain was recorded in a study of siplizumab effects on memory and regulatory T cells. There are 13 residues in the CDR3. Germline CDR1 is LNHDA and CDR2 is SQIVND (reference sequence). With 7 bases clipped from V and 7 bases from J, the junction kept 7 bases outside the gene matches. Overall study findings and caveats: Naive versus memory phenotype went unassigned for roughly 75-97% of proliferating CD4+ or CD8+ clones. The apparent diversity of naive T cells exceeded that of memory cells, and naive T cells seemed to make a major contribution to the alloresponse. Assignment to unstimulated subsets succeeded for only a minor fraction of the alloreactive clones.

About this clone: Its antigen is as yet unknown.

Assays covered around 10^5 TCR templates per sample. Sequenced by immunoSEQ multiplex PCR; TCRdb stores in-frame clones only, minus some. The data show 50,000 or so clones, with over 75% seen just once and 0.3% to 0.45% held by the top ten. The chain has TRBV19 and TRBJ2-7, with TRBD1 matching over 10 bases. Sequenced material: naive CD8+ T cells sorted from blood. The receptor was derived from a human donor in good health. Here the CDR3 reads CASTPGTGVEQYF. CDR3 in DNA: TGTGCCAGTACCCCCGGGACAGGGGTTGAGCAGTACTTC.